The 20 T cell receptor beta chains below were found in one sample sequenced in a study of blood T cells in healthy people across ages. The use of a sample-barcoded 5' primer and a J-beta primer mix characterized a second PCR of roughly 6 to 11 cycles. TCRdb reanalysed the 5' RACE reads using MiXCR and keeps one entry per CDR3 protein. The data hold about 570,000 distinct CDR3 sequences, with approximately 25% observed a single time. The sample taken for sequencing was blood. The receptors shown here come from a woman aged 70 to 79 in good health.

V gene TRBV9 combines with J gene TRBJ2-3; the D is unclear. V was trimmed by 1 base and J by 7 bases, leaving 10 bases between them. This CDR3 has 13 amino acids. In germline, CDR1 is SGDLS, CDR2 YYNGEE. Here the CDR3 DNA reads TGTGCCAGCAGCGTAAACGAATATTATACGCAGTATTTT. Amino acid sequence: CASSVNEYYTQYF.

The chain couples TRBV4-3 to TRBJ1-1; 10 nucleotides match TRBD1. V shed 1 base and J 1 base; nucleotides not matched to a gene: 6. CDR1 is LGHNA, CDR2 YSLEER, per germline. The CDR3 spans 17 residues. The CDR3 region has the DNA TGCGCCAGCAGCCAAGCCCGGACAGGGGGGAAGAACACTGAAGCTTTCTTT. Encoded protein: CASSQARTGGKNTEAFF.

The gene calls are TRBV19 and TRBJ1-2; D not resolved. The CDR3 covers 13 residues. Per germline, CDR1 LNHDA and CDR2 SQIVND (reference sequence). Deletions cut 0 bases from V and 2 bases from J, with 4 bases between. CDR3 in amino acids: CASSIEGNYGYTF. The CDR3 DNA reads as TGTGCCAGTAGTATAGAGGGGAACTATGGCTACACCTTC.

For this clonotype: Here the CDR3 omits its conserved ending phenylalanine or tryptophan, so a read error is the likely source. The V call is TRBV6-5, the J call TRBJ1-5; 10 bases are a match to TRBD1. Germline V gene lookup returns CDR1 MNHEY and CDR2 SVGAGI. V trimming: 4 bases; J trimming: 3 bases; junction bases outside the gene matches: 9. The CDR3 sequence is 17 residues long. The CDR3 here is CASSSRPGTGANQPQHC. CDR3 bases: TGTGCCAGCAGTTCCCGTCCCGGGACAGGGGCCAATCAGCCCCAGCATTGT.

V and J are TRBV20-1 and TRBJ1-1; D call uncertain. Germline CDR1 is DFQATT and CDR2 is SNEGSKA (reference sequence). The germline V and J ends were trimmed by 5 bases and 2 bases, with 6 bases remaining between them. This CDR3 is 11 amino acids long. CDR3 sequence: CSAGSNTEAFF. For the CDR3, the DNA is TGCAGTGCTGGCTCAAACACTGAAGCTTTCTTT.

The table lists this clonotype with a few counts. The J gene is TRBJ2-1, the V gene TRBV2, with D perhaps matching TRBD1 (5 bases). CDR3 length: 13 residues. Trimming took 6 bases from V and 8 from J, leaving 14 bases between them. CDR1 SNHLY and CDR2 FYNNEI come from the germline V gene. CDR3 sequence reads: CASRADNRDEQFF. The CDR3 DNA reads TGTGCCAGCAGGGCGGACAATAGGGATGAGCAGTTCTTC.

V usage is TRBV6-5 and J usage is TRBJ2-7, with TRBD2 matching over 7 bases. The germline V gene encodes CDR1 MNHEY and CDR2 SVGAGI. With V trimmed by 6 bases and J by 4 bases, 6 bases remained unmatched. The CDR3 runs 13 residues. CDR3 residues: CASRPSGFYEQYF. CDR3 DNA sequence: TGTGCCAGCAGACCTAGCGGCTTTTACGAGCAGTACTTC.

The chain is built from TRBV5-1 and TRBJ2-2; 9 positions agree with TRBD1. Germline V gene lookup returns CDR1 SGHRS and CDR2 YFSETQ. V lost 6 bases to trimming and J lost 1 base; unmatched junction nucleotides: 1. The CDR3 runs 14 residues. Written as DNA, the CDR3 is TGCGCCAGCAAGACAGGGGGGAACACCGGGGAGCTGTTTTTT. It yields the protein CASKTGGNTGELFF.

The J gene is TRBJ2-7, the V gene TRBV12-3 or TRBV12-4; D is undetermined. Trimming took off 4 bases at V and 2 bases at J, with 9 bases between the two ends. The CDR3 has 13 amino acids. This CDR3 reads CASSSGSAYEQYF. CDR3 in DNA: TGTGCCAGCAGTTCCGGGTCCGCCTACGAGCAGTACTTC.

V and J are TRBV4-2 and TRBJ1-2; 8 bases agree with TRBD1. V was pared by 0 bases and J by 5 bases, with 11 bases of the junction left unmatched. Germline assignment: CDR1 LGHNA and CDR2 YNFKEQ. The CDR3 has 17 residues. The CDR3 DNA follows: TGTGCCAGCAGCCAAGATGAGGGGACAGGATACCTTTATGGCTACACCTTC. Encoded protein: CASSQDEGTGYLYGYTF.

The table lists this clonotype with a few counts. The rearrangement joins TRBV7-2 to TRBJ2-1, with TRBD1 as a possible D gene (5 bases). The CDR3 covers 14 residues. CDR1 is SGHTA and CDR2 is FQGNSA in the germline V gene. V was pared by 2 bases and J by 3 bases, with 8 bases between. CDR3 amino acids: CASSLNRIYNEQFF. For the CDR3, the DNA is TGTGCCAGCAGCTTAAACAGGATCTACAATGAGCAGTTCTTC.

This clonotype was seen only a few times. The genes are TRBV6-5 and TRBJ2-5; 14 positions match TRBD2. The J call is in doubt because the DNA end fits TRBJ2-7 better. Germline loops: CDR1 MNHEY, CDR2 SVGAGI. CDR3 length: 18 residues. The CDR3 sequence: CASSYAGTSGGMSYEQYF. In DNA, the CDR3 is TGTGCCAGCAGTTACGCAGGGACTAGCGGGGGAATGTCCTACGAGCAGTACTTC.

CDR3 amino acids: CASSLVGPTVREETQYF. The CDR3, as DNA: TGCGCCAGCAGCTTGGTCGGTCCGACAGTGAGAGAAGAGACCCAGTACTTC. The chain uses TRBV5-1 and TRBJ2-5, with a tentative D call TRBD1 (5 bases). V shed 0 bases and J shed 3 bases, with 18 bases lying between them. The CDR3 extends over 17 amino acids. In germline, CDR1 is SGHRS, CDR2 YFSETQ.

The chain combines TRBV7-2 with TRBJ2-5; 8 positions match TRBD2. Losses at the gene ends were 3 bases for V and 1 base for J; bases not matched to a gene: 7. Germline CDR1 and CDR2: SGHTA and FQGNSA. This CDR3 comprises 16 residues. CDR3 sequence reads: CASSFYLRGVQETQYF. The CDR3 DNA follows: TGTGCCAGCAGCTTCTACTTGCGGGGGGTCCAAGAGACCCAGTACTTC.

This chain joins TRBV4-3 and TRBJ2-5; a weak D match, TRBD2 (6 bases). Germline CDR1 and CDR2: LGHNA and YSLEER. This CDR3 region has 14 residues. With 0 bases removed from V and 5 bases from J, the gap between germline ends came to 10 bases. The DNA for the CDR3 is TGCGCCAGCAGCCAAGAAGAGGGGAGGGAGACCCAGTACTTC. This codes for CASSQEEGRETQYF.

This rearrangement joins TRBV6-5 to TRBJ1-4; unclear D gene. The CDR3 is 12 residues long. Trimming shortened V by 2 bases and J by 8 bases, and 6 bases separated the two germline ends. CDR1 MNHEY and CDR2 SVGAGI come from the germline V gene. The CDR3 DNA reads as TGTGCCAGCAGTTACCCAGGAGAAAAACTGTTTTTT. This translates into CASSYPGEKLFF.

Only one count was recorded for this clonotype. V gene TRBV7-8 combines with J gene TRBJ2-3; D is ambiguous. Germline-derived CDR1 and CDR2 are SGHVS and FQNEAQ. The germline V and J ends were trimmed by 5 bases and 2 bases, with 11 bases remaining between them. The CDR3 is 14 amino acids. Written as DNA, the CDR3 is TGTGCCAGCAGCCCACACGGGTCCACAGATACGCAGTATTTT. Translation: CASSPHGSTDTQYF.

This clonotype has more than one count but fewer than ten. V gene TRBV4-3 combines with J gene TRBJ2-1; D is ambiguous. The V gene's germline CDR1 is LGHNA and CDR2 YSLEER. V dropped 0 bases and J dropped 3 bases, with 12 bases sitting between them. This CDR3 spans 16 amino acids. The DNA of the CDR3 is TGCGCCAGCAGCCAAGATATAGGCAACTACTACAATGAGCAGTTCTTC. Its protein product is CASSQDIGNYYNEQFF.

The chain carries TRBV4-3 and TRBJ2-1, with 9 positions matching TRBD2. The CDR3 has 18 amino acids. Germline loops: CDR1 LGHNA, CDR2 YSLEER. The ends lost 1 base at V and 0 bases at J; junction bases unmatched: 7. The CDR3 spells CASSQVLAGASSYNEQFF. The DNA of the CDR3 is TGCGCCAGCAGCCAAGTCTTAGCGGGGGCGAGCTCCTACAATGAGCAGTTCTTC.

In this sample, this clonotype turned up a few times. This rearrangement joins TRBV29-1 to TRBJ1-1; D unresolved. V lost 6 bases and J 10 bases, leaving 12 bases between the germline ends. Germline loops: CDR1 SQVTM, CDR2 ANQGSEA. CDR3 length equals 10 residues. The CDR3 protein is CSVGRQGAFF. CDR3 sequence (DNA): TGCAGCGTCGGTCGTCAAGGAGCTTTCTTT.